Presented here are 4 T cell receptor beta chains from one specimen sequenced in a study of post-analysis software for immune sequencing data. Overall study results and limits: Patients carried four or five TRBV segments more frequently than controls did, and TRBV5-6, TRBV5-1 and TRBV20-1 were among them.

No antigen is known for these receptors. cDNA libraries for TCR beta contained unique molecular identifiers. TCRdb recomputed calls from the PCR reads with MiXCR, one row per CDR3 protein. This sample carries hundreds of thousands of distinct CDR3 sequences, roughly 29% of them seen once, and the ten largest clones take roughly 0.57%. Specimen: blood. The receptor source for this set is a girl aged 10 to 17 with multiple sclerosis.

The sample holds a few counts of this clonotype. The CDR3 coding sequence is TGTGCCAGCAGCGCCGTCGGACTAGCGGGAGGGCCGTTAGCCAATGAGCAGTTCTTC. The encoded protein is CASSAVGLAGGPLANEQFF. The chain employs TRBV9 and TRBJ2-1; 15 bases agree with TRBD2. The length of the CDR3 is 19 residues. The V segment lost 3 bases and the J segment 6 bases; nucleotides outside the gene matches: 13. Germline assignment: CDR1 SGDLS and CDR2 YYNGEE.

The rearrangement joins TRBV27 to TRBJ2-3; 8 bases match TRBD2. The junction had 6 bases not matched to a gene; V was cut back by 3 bases and J by 4 bases. Germline V gives CDR1 MNHEY, CDR2 SMNVEV (reference sequence). The CDR3 is 15 residues long. The CDR3 DNA is TGTGCCAGCAGTTTCGGCGGGAGGCGGGCAGATACGCAGTATTTT. Its protein product is CASSFGGRRADTQYF.

This clonotype was seen a handful of times. The chain employs TRBV7-4 and TRBJ2-5; no reliable D call. With 4 bases removed from V and 4 bases from J, the gap between germline ends came to 13 bases. The CDR3 sequence is 14 residues long. Germline V gene lookup returns CDR1 SGHVT and CDR2 SQSDAQ. The CDR3 loop is CASSCPLERETQYF. The CDR3, as DNA: TGTGCCAGCAGCTGTCCCCTAGAGAGAGAGACCCAGTACTTC.

This clonotype was seen more than once but under ten times. The J gene is TRBJ2-7, the V gene TRBV6-5; a weak D match, TRBD2 (5 bases). The CDR3 totals 13 residues. Germline V CDR1 and CDR2: MNHEY, SVGAGI. Trimming stripped 4 bases from V and 3 bases from J, with 10 bases between. The CDR3 bases are TGTGCCAGCAGTTCCCCCGGGAACTACGAGCAGTACTTC. Protein sequence: CASSSPGNYEQYF.